The 9 T cell receptor beta chains given below trace back to one sample, sequenced in a study of cytomegalovirus exposure and HLA in healthy donors. The PCR had 60 Vbeta and 13 Jbeta primers. Generated by immunoSEQ multiplex PCR, the TCRdb table keeps only in-frame clones and is missing some. This sample carries some 41,000 clones, under 60% of them seen once, and the ten largest clones take 5% to 6.5%. Input material: PBMCs. These receptors all come from a man aged 55 to 70 in good health and CMV-seronegative.

This clone has a handful of counts. The V gene is TRBV6-1, the J gene TRBJ2-1, with 7 nucleotides matching TRBD1. The CDR3 consists of 14 residues. Trimming cost V 2 bases and J 2 bases; bases outside gene matches: 0. Germline V CDR1 and CDR2: MNHNS, SASEGT. CDR3 protein: CASSEQGAYNEQFF. The CDR3 coding sequence is TGTGCCAGCAGTGAACAGGGGGCCTACAATGAGCAGTTCTTC.

The rearrangement uses TRBV29-1 and TRBJ1-3; D not resolved. Per germline, CDR1 SQVTM and CDR2 ANQGSEA. This CDR3 contains 13 residues. CDR3 region: CTAGEQTGNTIYF. CDR3 DNA: TGCACCGCTGGGGAGCAGACTGGAAACACCATATATTTT.

The chain recombines TRBV5-1 with TRBJ1-1, with 7 bases lining up with TRBD1. In germline, CDR1 is SGHRS, CDR2 YFSETQ. The CDR3 totals 15 residues. The J segment lost 0 bases and the V segment lost 4 bases, leaving 6 bases of the junction unmatched. CDR3 residues: CASSLRQGLNTEAFF. CDR3 sequence (DNA): TGCGCCAGCAGCCTGCGACAGGGATTGAACACTGAAGCTTTCTTT.

This clone has more than one count but fewer than ten. The rearrangement joins TRBV7-3 to TRBJ2-7; no reliable D call. Germline values: CDR1 SGHTA, CDR2 FQGTGA. V was cut by 8 bases and J by 6 bases, with 14 bases left in between. There are 12 residues in the CDR3. The CDR3 nucleotides read TGTGCCAGCGGTTTAGCAGTCGGCGAGCAGTACTTC. Translated, it gives CASGLAVGEQYF.

The J gene is TRBJ2-2, the V gene TRBV6-1; D gene ambiguous. CDR3 length equals 13 residues. Germline V lookup: CDR1 MNHNS, CDR2 SASEGT. Trimming left V 5 bases short and J 6 bases short, with 10 bases between. CDR3 sequence reads: CASSIRRAGELFF. For the CDR3, the DNA is TGTGCCAGCAGTATACGCCGGGCCGGGGAGCTGTTTTTT.

V usage is TRBV9 and J usage is TRBJ1-1; a possible D gene is TRBD1 (5 bases). CDR1 and CDR2 from the germline V gene are SGDLS and YYNGEE. CDR3 size: 13 residues. Deletions cut 4 bases from V and 1 base from J, with 8 bases between. CDR3 bases: TGTGCCAGCAGCAGGGGAAGGAACACTGAAGCTTTCTTT. Translated, it gives CASSRGRNTEAFF.

This rearrangement joins TRBV14 to TRBJ2-1; D uncertain. With 1 base removed from V and 11 bases from J, the gap between germline ends came to 9 bases. Germline V gene lookup returns CDR1 SGHDN and CDR2 FVKESK. The CDR3 loop spans 12 amino acids. CDR3 sequence (DNA): TGTGCCAGCAGCCAAGGTTCTACCCAGCAGTTCTTC. This translates into CASSQGSTQQFF.

V and J are TRBV29-1 and TRBJ1-2; TRBD1 might be the D (5 bases). Trimming shortened V by 6 bases and J by 8 bases, and 22 bases separated the two germline ends. Per the germline V gene, CDR1 is SQVTM and CDR2 is ANQGSEA. The CDR3 runs 14 residues. The CDR3 DNA follows: TGCAGCGTGCCCCCCGGGGGTGAGGTAATAGGCTACACCTTC. Protein product: CSVPPGGEVIGYTF.

The chain uses TRBV9 and TRBJ1-3, with TRBD1 identical over 9 bases. The germline V gene encodes CDR1 SGDLS and CDR2 YYNGEE. This CDR3 comprises 15 residues. The V and J ends lost 3 bases and 4 bases, in that order; junction bases with no gene match: 5. CDR3 amino acids: CASSASGQGGNTIYF. Written as DNA, the CDR3 is TGTGCCAGCAGCGCATCGGGACAGGGAGGAAACACCATATATTTT.